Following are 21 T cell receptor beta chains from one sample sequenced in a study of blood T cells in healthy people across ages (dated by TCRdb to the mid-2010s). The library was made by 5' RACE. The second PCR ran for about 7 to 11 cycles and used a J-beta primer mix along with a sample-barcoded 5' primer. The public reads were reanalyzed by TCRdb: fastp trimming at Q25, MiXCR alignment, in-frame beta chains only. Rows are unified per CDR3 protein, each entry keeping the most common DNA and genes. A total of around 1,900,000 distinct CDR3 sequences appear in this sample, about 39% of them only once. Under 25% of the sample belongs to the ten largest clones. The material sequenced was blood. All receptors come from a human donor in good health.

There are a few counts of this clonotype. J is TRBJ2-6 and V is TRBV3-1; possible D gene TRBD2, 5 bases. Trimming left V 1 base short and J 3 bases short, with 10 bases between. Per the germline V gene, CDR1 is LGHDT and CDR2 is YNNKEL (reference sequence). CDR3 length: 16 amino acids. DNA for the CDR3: TGTGCCAGCAGCCAAGTAGCGTTTAGTGGGGCCAACGTCCTGACTTTC. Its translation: CASSQVAFSGANVLTF.

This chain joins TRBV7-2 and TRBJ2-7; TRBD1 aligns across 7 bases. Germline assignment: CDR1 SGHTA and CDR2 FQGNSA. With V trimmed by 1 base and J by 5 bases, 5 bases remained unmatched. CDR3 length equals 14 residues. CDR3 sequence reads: CASSLVRGRDEQYF. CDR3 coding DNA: TGTGCCAGCAGCTTAGTGAGGGGGCGCGACGAGCAGTACTTC.

DNA for the CDR3: TGTGCCAGCAGCTTACGGGCTAGCGGGGGGGCAACTTTAAGCACAGATACGCAGTATTTT. Its protein product is CASSLRASGGATLSTDTQYF. The rearrangement links TRBV7-3 to TRBJ2-3; 12 positions agree with TRBD2. CDR3 length: 20 amino acids. The J segment lost 0 bases and the V segment lost 2 bases, leaving 12 bases of the junction unmatched. Germline V CDR1 and CDR2: SGHTA, FQGTGA.

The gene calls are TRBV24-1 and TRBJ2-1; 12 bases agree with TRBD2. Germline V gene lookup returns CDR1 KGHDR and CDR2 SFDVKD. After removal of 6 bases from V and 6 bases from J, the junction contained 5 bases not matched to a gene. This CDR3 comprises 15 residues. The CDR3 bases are TGTGCCACCAGTCCACTAGCGGGGGGACCCAATGAGCAGTTCTTC. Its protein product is CATSPLAGGPNEQFF.

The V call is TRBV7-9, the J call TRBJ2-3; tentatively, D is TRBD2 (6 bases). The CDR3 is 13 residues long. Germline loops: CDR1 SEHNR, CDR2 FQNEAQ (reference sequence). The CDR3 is CVNSGLAPDTQYF. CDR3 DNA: TGTGTCAACTCCGGGCTAGCGCCAGATACGCAGTATTTT.

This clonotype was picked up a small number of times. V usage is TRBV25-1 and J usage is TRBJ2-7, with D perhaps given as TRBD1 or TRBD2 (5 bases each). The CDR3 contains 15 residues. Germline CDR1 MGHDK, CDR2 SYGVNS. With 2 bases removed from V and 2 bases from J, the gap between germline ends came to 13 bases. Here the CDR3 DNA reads TGTGCCAGCAGTGAAGAGGTTAGGGGAGCCTACGAGCAGTACTTC. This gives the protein CASSEEVRGAYEQYF.

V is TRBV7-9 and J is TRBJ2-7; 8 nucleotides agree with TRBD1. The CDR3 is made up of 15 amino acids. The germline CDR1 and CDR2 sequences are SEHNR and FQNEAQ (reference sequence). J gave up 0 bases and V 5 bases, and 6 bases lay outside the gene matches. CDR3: CASSEGQADSYEQYF. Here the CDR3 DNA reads TGTGCCAGCAGCGAGGGACAGGCCGACTCCTACGAGCAGTACTTC.

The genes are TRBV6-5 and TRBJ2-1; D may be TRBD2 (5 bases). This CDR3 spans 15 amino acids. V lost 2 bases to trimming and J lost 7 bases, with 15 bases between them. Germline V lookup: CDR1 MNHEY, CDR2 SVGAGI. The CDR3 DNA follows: TGTGCCAGCAGTTACGACCTCAGTCGGGGTAATGAGCAGTTCTTC. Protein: CASSYDLSRGNEQFF.

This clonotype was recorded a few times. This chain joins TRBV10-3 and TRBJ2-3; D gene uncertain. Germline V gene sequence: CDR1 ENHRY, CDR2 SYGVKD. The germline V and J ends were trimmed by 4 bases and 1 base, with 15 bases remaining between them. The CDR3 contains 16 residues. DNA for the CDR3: TGTGCCATCAGTGCCCTCGCCACCTCGGGCACAGATACGCAGTATTTT. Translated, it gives CAISALATSGTDTQYF.

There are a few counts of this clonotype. In DNA, the CDR3 is TGCAGTGCTAGCCTGCGACGAGGGGTCAATGAGCAGTTCTTC. Encoded protein: CSASLRRGVNEQFF. V and J are TRBV20-1 and TRBJ2-1; either TRBD1 or TRBD2 may fit D (5 bases each). Trimming left V 3 bases short and J 6 bases short, with 15 bases between. CDR1 DFQATT and CDR2 SNEGSKA come from the germline V gene (reference sequence). The CDR3 consists of 14 residues.

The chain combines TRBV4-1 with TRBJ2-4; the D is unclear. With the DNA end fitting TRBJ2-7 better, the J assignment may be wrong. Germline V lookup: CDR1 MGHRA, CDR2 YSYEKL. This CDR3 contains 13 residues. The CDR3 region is CASSQVGDDEQYF. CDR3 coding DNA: TGCGCCAGCAGCCAAGTGGGCGACGACGAGCAGTACTTC.

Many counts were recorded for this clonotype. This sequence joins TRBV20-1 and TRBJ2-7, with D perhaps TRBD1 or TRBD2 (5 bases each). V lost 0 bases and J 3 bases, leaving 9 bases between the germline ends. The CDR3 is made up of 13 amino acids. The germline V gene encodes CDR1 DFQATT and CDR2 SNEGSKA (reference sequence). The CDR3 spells CSARDFGGYEQYF. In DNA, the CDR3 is TGCAGTGCTAGAGATTTTGGGGGCTACGAGCAGTACTTC.

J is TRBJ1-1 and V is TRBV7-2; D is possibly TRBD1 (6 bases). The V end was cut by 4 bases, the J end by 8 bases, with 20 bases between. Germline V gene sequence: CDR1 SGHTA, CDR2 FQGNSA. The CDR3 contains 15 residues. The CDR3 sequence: CASSYAGTSQVEAFF. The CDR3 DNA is TGTGCCAGCAGCTATGCCGGGACAAGTCAAGTCGAAGCTTTCTTT.

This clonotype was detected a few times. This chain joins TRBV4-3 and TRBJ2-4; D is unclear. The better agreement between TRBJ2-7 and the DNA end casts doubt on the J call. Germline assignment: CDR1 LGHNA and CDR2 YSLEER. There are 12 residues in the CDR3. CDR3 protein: CASSQVDNEQYF. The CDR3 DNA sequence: TGCGCCAGCAGCCAAGTGGATAACGAGCAGTACTTC.

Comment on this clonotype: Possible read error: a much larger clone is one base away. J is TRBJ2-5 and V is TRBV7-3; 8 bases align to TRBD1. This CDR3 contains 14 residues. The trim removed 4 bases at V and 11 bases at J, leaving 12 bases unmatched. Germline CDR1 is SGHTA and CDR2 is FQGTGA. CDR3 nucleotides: TGTGCCAGCAGCTCAGGACAGGGCCAGGGGGTGCAGTACTTC. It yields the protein CASSSGQGQGVQYF.

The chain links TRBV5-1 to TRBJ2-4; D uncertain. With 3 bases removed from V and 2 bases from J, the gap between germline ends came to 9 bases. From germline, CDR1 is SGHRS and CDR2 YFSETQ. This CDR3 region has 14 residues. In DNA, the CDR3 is TGCGCCAGCAGCTCCCCACGGACCAAAAACATTCAGTACTTC. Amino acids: CASSSPRTKNIQYF.

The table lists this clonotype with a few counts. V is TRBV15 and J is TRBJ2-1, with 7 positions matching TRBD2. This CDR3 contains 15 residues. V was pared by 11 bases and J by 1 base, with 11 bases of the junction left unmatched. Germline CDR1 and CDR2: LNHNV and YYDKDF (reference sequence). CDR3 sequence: CASADEGGSYNEQFF. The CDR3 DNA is TGTGCCTCCGCAGACGAGGGAGGGTCCTACAATGAGCAGTTCTTC.

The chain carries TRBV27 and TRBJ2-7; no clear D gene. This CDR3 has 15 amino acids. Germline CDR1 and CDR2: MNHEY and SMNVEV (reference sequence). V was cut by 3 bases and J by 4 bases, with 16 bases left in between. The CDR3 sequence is CASSLIYNPFYEQYF. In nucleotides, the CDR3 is TGTGCCAGCAGTTTGATATATAACCCCTTTTACGAGCAGTACTTC.

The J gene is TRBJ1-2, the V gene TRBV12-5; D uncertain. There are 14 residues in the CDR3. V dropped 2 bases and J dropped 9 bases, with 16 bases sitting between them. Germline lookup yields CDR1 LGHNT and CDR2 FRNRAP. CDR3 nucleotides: TGTGCTAGTGGTTTGTCGCAGGACCTAGAAAGCTACACCTTC. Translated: CASGLSQDLESYTF.

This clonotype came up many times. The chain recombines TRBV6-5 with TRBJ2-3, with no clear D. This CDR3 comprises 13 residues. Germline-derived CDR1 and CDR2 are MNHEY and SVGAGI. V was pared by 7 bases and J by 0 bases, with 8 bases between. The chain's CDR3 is CASNDASTDTQYF. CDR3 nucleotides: TGTGCCAGCAATGACGCTAGCACAGATACGCAGTATTTT.

The CDR3 is CATSDTQGAAEQYF. Here the CDR3 DNA reads TGTGCCACCAGTGATACACAGGGGGCCGCAGAGCAGTACTTC. The chain employs TRBV24-1 and TRBJ2-7; 9 bases line up with TRBD1. This CDR3 comprises 14 residues. The V gene end was trimmed by 3 bases and the J gene end by 7 bases; junction bases not matched to a gene: 6. The germline gives CDR1 KGHDR, CDR2 SFDVKD.